The clone carrying this T cell receptor beta chain was observed a few times. Its target is unknown. The library came from three nested PCR rounds adapted from ARM-PCR protocols. One entry per CDR3 protein, called by TCRdb with MiXCR from the multiplex PCR reads. Among about 93,000 distinct CDR3 sequences listed, approximately 65% were seen once. The CDR3 consists of 15 residues. Trimming took 8 bases from V and 3 from J, leaving 16 bases between them. The V gene's germline CDR1 is SGHAT and CDR2 FQNNGV. The sample is drawn from a study of tumor and adjacent non-tumor tissue in lung cancer. This sample's RNA came from whole unsorted tissue. Overall study results and limits: Higher tumor TCR diversity was associated with shorter survival. Top 100 clones took a larger repertoire share in normal lung. Compared with tumor, normal lung showed significantly lower TCR diversity.

Sequenced material: lung tumor tissue. The chain links TRBV11-2 to TRBJ2-2; tentatively, D is TRBD1 (5 bases). The sequence was obtained from a man aged 55 to 69 with non-small cell lung cancer. The CDR3 loop reads CASCHRQTDTGELFF. CDR3 DNA sequence: TGTGCCAGCTGCCACCGACAGACGGACACCGGGGAGCTGTTTTTT.